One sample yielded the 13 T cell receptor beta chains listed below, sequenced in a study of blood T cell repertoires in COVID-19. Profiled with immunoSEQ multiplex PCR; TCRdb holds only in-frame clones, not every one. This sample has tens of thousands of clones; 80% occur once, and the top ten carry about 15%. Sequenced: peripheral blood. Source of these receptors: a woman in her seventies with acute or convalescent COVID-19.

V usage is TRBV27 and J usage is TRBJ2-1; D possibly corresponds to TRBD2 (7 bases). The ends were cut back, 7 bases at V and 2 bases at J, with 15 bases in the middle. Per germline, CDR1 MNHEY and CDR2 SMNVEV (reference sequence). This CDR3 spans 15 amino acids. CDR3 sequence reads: CASKWGGLTYNEQFF. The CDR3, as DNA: TGTGCCAGCAAGTGGGGGGGCCTCACCTACAATGAGCAGTTCTTC.

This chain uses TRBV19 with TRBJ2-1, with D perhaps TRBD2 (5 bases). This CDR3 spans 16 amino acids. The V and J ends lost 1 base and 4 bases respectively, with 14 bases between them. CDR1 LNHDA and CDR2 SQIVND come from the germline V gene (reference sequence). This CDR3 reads CASSIGRLTGYNEQFF. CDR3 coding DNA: TGTGCCAGTAGTATAGGGCGATTGACGGGGTACAATGAGCAGTTCTTC.

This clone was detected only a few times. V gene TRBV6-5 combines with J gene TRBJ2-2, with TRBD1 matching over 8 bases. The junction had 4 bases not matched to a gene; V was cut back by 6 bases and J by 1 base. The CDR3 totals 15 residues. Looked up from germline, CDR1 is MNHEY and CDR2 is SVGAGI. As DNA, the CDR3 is TGTGCCAGCAGGACAGGGGCCCTGAACACCGGGGAGCTGTTTTTT. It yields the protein CASRTGALNTGELFF.

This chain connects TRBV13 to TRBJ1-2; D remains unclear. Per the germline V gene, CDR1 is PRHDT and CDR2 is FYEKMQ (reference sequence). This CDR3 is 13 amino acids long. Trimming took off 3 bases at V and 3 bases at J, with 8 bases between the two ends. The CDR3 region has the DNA TGTGCCAGCAGCTTCATAGCGGACTATGGCTACACCTTC. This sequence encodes CASSFIADYGYTF.

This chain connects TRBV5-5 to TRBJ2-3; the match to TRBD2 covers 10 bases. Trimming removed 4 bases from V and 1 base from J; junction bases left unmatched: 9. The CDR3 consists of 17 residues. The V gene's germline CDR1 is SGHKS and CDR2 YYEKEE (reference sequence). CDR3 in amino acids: CASSAARTSGGTDTQYF. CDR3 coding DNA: TGTGCCAGCAGCGCGGCGCGTACTAGCGGGGGCACAGATACGCAGTATTTT.

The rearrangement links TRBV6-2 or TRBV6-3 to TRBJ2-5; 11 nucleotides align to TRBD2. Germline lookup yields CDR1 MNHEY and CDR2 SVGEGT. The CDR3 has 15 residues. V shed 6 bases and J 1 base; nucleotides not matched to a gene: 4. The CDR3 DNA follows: TGTGCCAGCAGCTCTAGCGGGGGGCCCCAAGAGACCCAGTACTTC. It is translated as CASSSSGGPQETQYF.

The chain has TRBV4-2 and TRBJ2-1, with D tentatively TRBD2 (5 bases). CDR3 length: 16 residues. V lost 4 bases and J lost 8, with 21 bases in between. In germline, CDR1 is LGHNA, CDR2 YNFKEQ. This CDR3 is CASSPSQWESPDEQFF. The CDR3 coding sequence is TGTGCCAGCAGCCCCAGCCAATGGGAGAGCCCTGATGAGCAGTTCTTC.

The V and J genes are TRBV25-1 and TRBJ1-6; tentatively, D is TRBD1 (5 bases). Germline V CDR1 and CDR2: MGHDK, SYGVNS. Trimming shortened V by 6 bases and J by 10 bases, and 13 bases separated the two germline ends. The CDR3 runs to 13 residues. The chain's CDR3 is CASRGGAVSPLHF. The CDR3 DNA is TGTGCCAGCAGAGGAGGGGCGGTATCACCCCTCCACTTT.

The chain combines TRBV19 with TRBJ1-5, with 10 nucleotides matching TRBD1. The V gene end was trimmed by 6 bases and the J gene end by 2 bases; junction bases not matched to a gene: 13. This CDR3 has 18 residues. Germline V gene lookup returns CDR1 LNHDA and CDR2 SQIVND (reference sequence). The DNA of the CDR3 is TGTGCCAGTAGAGCATACCACCAAGGGACAGGGGGCAATCAGCCCCAGCATTTT. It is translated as CASRAYHQGTGGNQPQHF.

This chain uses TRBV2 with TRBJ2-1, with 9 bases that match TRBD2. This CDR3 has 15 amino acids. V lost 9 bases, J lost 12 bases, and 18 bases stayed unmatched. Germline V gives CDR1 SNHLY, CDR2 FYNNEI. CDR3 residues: CARGRGIAGEKGQFF. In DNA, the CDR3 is TGTGCCAGAGGACGTGGAATAGCGGGGGAAAAGGGGCAGTTCTTC.

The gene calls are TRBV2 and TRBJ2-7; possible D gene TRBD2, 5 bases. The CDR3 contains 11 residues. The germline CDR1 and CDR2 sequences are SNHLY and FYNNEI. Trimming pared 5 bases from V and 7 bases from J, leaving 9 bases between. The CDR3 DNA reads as TGTGCCAGCAGTTCAGGCGGGGAGCAGTACTTC. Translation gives CASSSGGEQYF. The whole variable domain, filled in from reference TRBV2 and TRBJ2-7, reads EPEVTQTPSHQVTQMGQEVILRCVPISNHLYFYWYRQILGQKVEFLVSFYNNEISEKSEIFDDQFSVERPDGSNFTLKIRSTKLEDSAMYFCASSSGGEQYFGPGTRLTVT.

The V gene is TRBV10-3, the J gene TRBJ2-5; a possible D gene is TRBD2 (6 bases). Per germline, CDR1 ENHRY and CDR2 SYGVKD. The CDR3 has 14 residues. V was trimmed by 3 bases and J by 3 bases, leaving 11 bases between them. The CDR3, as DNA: TGTGCCATCAGTGATTCCCGCGGGGAAGAGACCCAGTACTTC. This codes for CAISDSRGEETQYF.

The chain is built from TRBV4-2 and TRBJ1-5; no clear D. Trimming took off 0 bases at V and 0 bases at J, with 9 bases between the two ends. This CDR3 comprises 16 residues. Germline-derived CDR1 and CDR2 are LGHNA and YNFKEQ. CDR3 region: CASSQDRSDSNQPQHF. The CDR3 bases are TGTGCCAGCAGCCAAGATAGGAGTGATAGCAATCAGCCCCAGCATTTT.